The present TCR beta chain was sequenced within a study of blood T cell repertoires in COVID-19. Study details: Spain, Italy and the United States supplied samples that represented acute and convalescent COVID-19.

The CDR3 sequence is 13 residues long. Germline V lookup: CDR1 LGHDT, CDR2 YNNKEL (reference sequence). Trimming took 0 bases from V and 4 from J, leaving 4 bases between them. Only in-frame clones appear in the TCRdb table, and some are missing; sequencing was by immunoSEQ multiplex PCR. The sample carries about 170,000 clones, less than 80% recorded once. The study recruited people aged 18 to 89 years across approximately 24 US areas. The sample was PBMCs or T cells enriched from blood (not recorded which). The TCR originated in a woman in her 70s in a cohort exposed to, infected with or recovered from COVID-19 (not recorded which). V usage is TRBV3-1 (or the pseudogene TRBV3-2) and J usage is TRBJ1-3; D call uncertain. Here the CDR3 reads CASSQDPGNTIYF. For the CDR3, the DNA is TGTGCCAGCAGCCAAGATCCGGGAAACACCATATATTTT.